A selection of T cell receptor beta chains follows, all from one sample in a study of technical replicates of blood from a few donors. Measured with immunoSEQ multiplex PCR; TCRdb has only the in-frame clones, and not every one. The sample has under 95,000 clones, roughly 94% seen once. Sequenced sample: T cells isolated from PBMCs. Every receptor here comes from a human donor in good health. CDR3s leave out the opening cysteine and the closing phenylalanine or tryptophan. Clone size is not always given. Where it is, it says once, few, many or a class for expanded clones.

v_gene,abundance,j_gene,CDR3aa
TRBV29-1,.,TRBJ2-3,SVVPGGDTQY
TRBV29-1,once,TRBJ2-3,SVERAGDLSTDTQY
TRBV5-1,.,TRBJ2-7,ASSSDGTVYEQY
TRBV7-6,few,TRBJ2-3,ASSPSGITDTQY
TRBV6-1,.,TRBJ2-7,ASSETQGTKLYEQY
TRBV7-6,.,TRBJ2-7,ASSITLLNGGREGYEQY
TRBV7-8,.,TRBJ2-7,ASSYRVSSYEQY
TRBV19,few,TRBJ1-5,ASSILSQPQH
TRBV28,.,TRBJ2-6,ASSSGSGGFGANVLT
TRBV27,.,TRBJ2-7,ASSPRGTSYHEQY
TRBV4-1,.,TRBJ2-7,ASSQDGGTAIYEQY
TRBV2,.,TRBJ2-7,ASREETGANEQY
TRBV6-6,.,TRBJ1-5,ASSYRQESIQPQH
TRBV7-8,.,TRBJ2-1,ASSLGRGFRAYNEQF
TRBV27,.,TRBJ2-5,ASRTAGGPQETQY
TRBV7-8,.,TRBJ1-6,ASSLGQGGSPLH
TRBV27,.,TRBJ2-1,ASSLAGGNEQF